These 26 T cell receptor beta chains were all obtained from the same sample, sequenced in a study of neurological immune-mediated disorders. TCRdb reprocessed the 5' RACE reads with MiXCR, giving one entry per CDR3 protein. The sample lists 95,000 to 110,000 distinct CDR3 sequences, 10% to 12% occurring once. Time point described: longitudinal time-point 3. The sample comprised PBMCs. Every receptor here comes from a female donor with HTLV-1-associated myelopathy (HAM/TSP).

This chain links TRBV10-3 with TRBJ1-1; D unresolved. Trimming took off 6 bases at V and 1 base at J, with 12 bases between the two ends. The CDR3 is made up of 14 amino acids. Germline V CDR1 and CDR2: ENHRY, SYGVKD. The CDR3 DNA follows: TGTGCCATCAGCGCGCAGGTACAGAACACTGAAGCTTTCTTT. This codes for CAISAQVQNTEAFF.

This clonotype was detected many times. The J gene is TRBJ2-4, the V gene TRBV6-5; 8 bases line up with TRBD2. This CDR3 has 15 residues. V trimming: 5 bases; J trimming: 5 bases; junction bases outside the gene matches: 8. Germline lookup yields CDR1 MNHEY and CDR2 SVGAGI. The CDR3 nucleotides read TGTGCCAGCAGTCCCCGCGGGGGGATCCAAAACATTCAGTACTTC. It codes for CASSPRGGIQNIQYF.

About this clonotype: A much bigger clone sits one base away, suggesting this may be a read error. The J gene is TRBJ1-1, the V gene TRBV20-1; TRBD1 is a possible D gene (5 bases). V lost 4 bases and J lost 12, with 18 bases in between. The CDR3 is 12 amino acids. The germline gives CDR1 DFQATT, CDR2 SNEGSKA (reference sequence). The CDR3 DNA sequence: TGCAGTGCTAACCCGGTACAGGACACCTCTTTCTTT. Its translation: CSANPVQDTSFF.

This rearrangement joins TRBV6-2 or TRBV6-3 to TRBJ2-1; TRBD1 matches 7 bases. The CDR3 has 16 residues. V lost 11 bases, J lost 2 bases, and 15 bases stayed unmatched. The germline V gene has CDR1 MNHEY and CDR2 SVGEGT. CDR3 loop: CAATSLGTAPYNEQFF. CDR3 sequence (DNA): TGTGCCGCAACAAGCCTCGGGACAGCTCCCTACAATGAGCAGTTCTTC.

This clonotype was seen repeatedly, ten times or more. The chain carries TRBV3-1 and TRBJ1-2; D is unresolved. CDR3 length equals 11 residues. Germline-derived CDR1 and CDR2 are LGHDT and YNNKEL (reference sequence). The ends were cut back, 5 bases at V and 7 bases at J, with 8 bases in the middle. The CDR3 sequence is CASSSSVGYTF. CDR3 coding DNA: TGTGCCAGCAGCTCCAGTGTTGGCTACACCTTC. Full variable domain (outside the CDR3, taken from reference TRBV3-1 and TRBJ1-2): DTAVSQTPKYLVTQMGNDKSIKCEQNLGHDTMYWYKQDSKKFLKIMFSYNNKELIINETVPNRFSPKSPDKAHLNLHINSLELGDSAVYFCASSSSVGYTFGSGTRLTVV.

This clonotype was observed at least ten times. This chain joins TRBV4-2 and TRBJ2-1; 7 bases are shared with TRBD2. CDR1 is LGHNA and CDR2 is YNFKEQ in the germline V gene. CDR3 size: 15 residues. Losses at the gene ends were 1 base for V and 7 bases for J; bases not matched to a gene: 7. CDR3 protein: CASSQGTSEMNEQFF. CDR3 bases: TGTGCCAGCAGCCAAGGGACTAGTGAGATGAATGAGCAGTTCTTC.

This clonotype has at least ten counts. J is TRBJ2-3 and V is TRBV29-1; D tentatively reads TRBD1 or TRBD2 (7 bases each). The CDR3 is 17 residues long. Germline CDR1 reads SQVTM; CDR2 reads ANQGSEA. V lost 7 bases and J lost 8, with 31 bases in between. CDR3 sequence (DNA): TGCAGCGCTGACCCTCGGGACAGACAACTAGGGGGGGGTACGCAGTATTTT. Protein: CSADPRDRQLGGGTQYF.

This clonotype was counted many times. The V gene is TRBV5-1, the J gene TRBJ1-1, with 8 bases fitting TRBD1. The CDR3 runs 14 residues. Per the germline V gene, CDR1 is SGHRS and CDR2 is YFSETQ. The V and J ends lost 6 bases and 3 bases, in that order; junction bases with no gene match: 7. The CDR3 spells CASTLSQGDTEAFF. CDR3 DNA sequence: TGCGCCAGCACCTTATCACAGGGGGACACTGAAGCTTTCTTT. The complete variable domain, with remaining parts taken from reference TRBV5-1 and TRBJ1-1, reads KAGVTQTPRYLIKTRGQQVTLSCSPISGHRSVSWYQQTPGQGLQFLFEYFSETQRNKGNFPGRFSGRQFSNSRSEMNVSTLELGDSALYLCASTLSQGDTEAFFGQGTRLTVV.

This clonotype was recorded many times. V gene TRBV7-9 combines with J gene TRBJ2-2; D is uncertain. The CDR3 extends over 13 amino acids. CDR1 is SEHNR, CDR2 FQNEAQ, per germline (reference sequence). Trimming stripped 4 bases from V and 6 bases from J, with 9 bases between. The CDR3 is CASSYKGAGELFF. The CDR3 nucleotides read TGTGCCAGCAGCTATAAGGGCGCCGGGGAGCTGTTTTTT.

This clonotype was picked up many times. J is TRBJ2-4 and V is TRBV20-1, with a weak D call TRBD1 (6 bases). V lost 4 bases to trimming and J lost 0 bases, with 13 bases between them. The CDR3 is made up of 15 amino acids. Germline CDR1 and CDR2: DFQATT and SNEGSKA (reference sequence). CDR3 sequence reads: CSANRDTLAKNIQYF. The CDR3 DNA sequence: TGCAGTGCTAACCGGGACACATTAGCCAAAAACATTCAGTACTTC.

This clonotype was counted ten times or more. The chain recombines TRBV5-1 with TRBJ2-6, with 8 bases identical to TRBD1. V was clipped by 4 bases and J by 2 bases; unmatched bases: 5. The CDR3 is 16 residues long. Germline V gives CDR1 SGHRS, CDR2 YFSETQ. The CDR3 DNA reads as TGCGCCAGCAGCCCAGGACAGGGTGCTGGGGCCAACGTCCTGACTTTC. Its protein is CASSPGQGAGANVLTF.

This clonotype was counted at least ten times. The chain couples TRBV5-1 to TRBJ1-3; D remains unclear. The V gene lost 1 base and the J gene lost 0 bases, with 11 bases spanning the gap. Germline CDR1 SGHRS, CDR2 YFSETQ. The CDR3 length is 16 residues. CDR3 loop: CASSLKDVSSGNTIYF. DNA of the CDR3: TGCGCCAGCAGCTTGAAGGACGTGAGCTCTGGAAACACCATATATTTT.

The DNA for the CDR3 is TGTGCTACCCAGCACGGGCGCGGAGAGACCCAGTACTTC. This encodes CATQHGRGETQYF. V and J are TRBV15 and TRBJ2-5; no clear D. Germline lookup yields CDR1 LNHNV and CDR2 YYDKDF (reference sequence). The CDR3 contains 13 residues.

This clonotype was detected only a few times. The germline gene is not matched at one end of the junction; a read error may be the cause. This chain joins TRBV7-2 and TRBJ1-2; D gene ambiguous. CDR3 length: 15 residues. CDR1 is SGHTA, CDR2 FQGNSA, per germline. CDR3 in amino acids: CASSIARQPNYGYTF. CDR3 sequence (DNA): TGTGCCAGCAGCATAGCCCGCCAGCCCAACTATGGCTACACCTTC.

A word on this clonotype: A much larger clone differs by one base, so this may be a read error. J is TRBJ2-3 and V is TRBV20-1; D unclear. Germline CDR1 is DFQATT and CDR2 is SNEGSKA (reference sequence). The CDR3 is 14 amino acids. Trimming cost V 1 base and J 2 bases, with 10 bases left between them. The chain's CDR3 is CSARGGNSTDTQYF. CDR3 sequence (DNA): TGCAGTGCTAGAGGGGGAAACTCCACAGATACGCAGTATTTT.

This chain joins TRBV11-1 and TRBJ2-7, with D possibly matching TRBD1 (6 bases). V lost 3 bases and J 0 bases, leaving 18 bases between the germline ends. This CDR3 has 17 residues. Germline values: CDR1 SGHAT, CDR2 FQDESV (reference sequence). The CDR3 nucleotides read TGTGCCAGCAGCTTCAAACCCAACGCAGGGGCCTCCTACGAGCAGTACTTC. Its translation: CASSFKPNAGASYEQYF.

For this clonotype: Since a much larger clone is just one base distant, this may be a read error. V is TRBV5-6 and J is TRBJ2-3, with a possible D match to TRBD1 (5 bases). Germline values: CDR1 SGHDT, CDR2 YYEEEE. The CDR3 sequence is 13 residues long. V lost 7 bases to trimming and J lost 0 bases, with 9 bases between them. The CDR3 DNA reads TGTGCCAGCTGCAGGGATAGCACAGATACGCAGTATTTT. Translating gives CASCRDSTDTQYF. The whole variable domain, remainder taken from reference TRBV5-6 and TRBJ2-3, is DAGVTQSPTHLIKTRGQQVTLRCSPKSGHDTVSWYQQALGQGPQFIFQYYEEEERQRGNFPDRFSGHQFPNYSSELNVNALLLGDSALYLCASCRDSTDTQYFGPGTRLTVL.

In its sample, this clonotype was seen many times. The V call is TRBV5-1, the J call TRBJ2-3; TRBD1 agrees at 9 bases. Germline trimming cut 6 bases from V and 4 bases from J; bases unmatched to any gene: 9. Germline CDR1 is SGHRS and CDR2 is YFSETQ. The CDR3 runs to 15 residues. CDR3 residues: CASTTTGGLADTQYF. The CDR3 DNA follows: TGCGCCAGCACCACGACAGGGGGATTGGCAGATACGCAGTATTTT.

Many counts were recorded for this clonotype. The rearrangement uses TRBV5-1 and TRBJ2-7, with D possibly matching TRBD1 (7 bases). The CDR3 extends over 16 amino acids. Germline CDR1 and CDR2: SGHRS and YFSETQ. V was shortened by 4 bases and J by 0 bases, with 17 bases between the two germline ends. DNA of the CDR3: TGCGCCAGCAGCCACGAGGGGGCCGGGAGCTCCTACGAGCAGTACTTC. Translation gives CASSHEGAGSSYEQYF.

Details on this clonotype: A much more abundant neighbour one base away suggests this may be a read error. The V and J genes are TRBV2 and TRBJ2-7, with unresolved D. The CDR3 sequence is 12 residues long. Trimming left V 2 bases short and J 9 bases short, with 11 bases between. Germline V gives CDR1 SNHLY, CDR2 FYNNEI. The CDR3 region has the DNA TGTGCCAGCAGTGAATGTGACGAACGGCAGTACTTC. Translating it yields CASSECDERQYF.

This clonotype was counted at least ten times. V gene TRBV9 combines with J gene TRBJ2-1; 7 bases match TRBD2. The CDR3 covers 16 residues. Germline loops: CDR1 SGDLS, CDR2 YYNGEE. V lost 0 bases to trimming and J lost 3 bases; unmatched junction nucleotides: 6. CDR3 sequence: CASSVASGAIYNEQFF. DNA of the CDR3: TGTGCCAGCAGCGTAGCCAGCGGGGCTATCTACAATGAGCAGTTCTTC.

In regard to this clonotype: A much larger clone differs from this one at a single base, so this may be a read error. The chain combines TRBV12-3 or TRBV12-4 with TRBJ2-7; 8 bases fit TRBD2. Germline trimming cut 6 bases from V and 2 bases from J; bases unmatched to any gene: 15. This CDR3 has 17 amino acids. Here the CDR3 reads CASSPGGISDPTYEQYF. The CDR3 region has the DNA TGTGCCAGCAGCCCGGGGGGGATCAGCGACCCAACCTACGAGCAGTACTTC.

This clonotype was detected ten times or more. The V gene is TRBV28, the J gene TRBJ2-7; D possibly uses TRBD1 or TRBD2 (5 bases each). The germline gives CDR1 MDHEN, CDR2 SYDVKM. The CDR3 extends over 15 amino acids. The ends were cut back, 8 bases at V and 2 bases at J, with 19 bases in the middle. The CDR3 is CASGALSRGPYEQYF. The CDR3 DNA is TGTGCCAGCGGTGCACTTTCACGGGGCCCCTACGAGCAGTACTTC.

Remarks on this clonotype: A much larger clone lies a single base off, so this may be a read error. CDR3 coding DNA: TGTGCCACCAGCCAAGGAGGACAGGGGCATCAGCCCCAGCATTTT. As protein: CATSQGGQGHQPQHF. The chain employs TRBV14 and TRBJ1-5; 9 bases match TRBD1. This CDR3 is 15 amino acids long. Germline loops: CDR1 SGHDN, CDR2 FVKESK.

The CDR3 protein is CATSDHDGLGGRVFF. The CDR3 nucleotides read TGTGCCACCAGTGACCATGACGGTTTGGGTGGGAGAGTGTTTTTT. The rearrangement uses TRBV24-1 and TRBJ1-4, with D uncertain. The CDR3 is 15 amino acids. Looked up from germline, CDR1 is KGHDR and CDR2 is SFDVKD. V was clipped by 4 bases and J by 15 bases, with 23 bases between them.

This clonotype was seen many times. The V call is TRBV7-8, the J call TRBJ1-1; maybe TRBD1 (6 bases). Trimming took 4 bases from V and 6 from J, leaving 21 bases between them. The CDR3 spans 16 residues. Germline loops: CDR1 SGHVS, CDR2 FQNEAQ. CDR3 DNA: TGTGCCAGCAGCTCCCAATGGACCCGGGGGCGGCCTGAAGCTTTCTTT. Its translation is CASSSQWTRGRPEAFF.